This TCR beta chain was profiled in a study of cytomegalovirus exposure and HLA in healthy donors. Study findings and constraints: The study put 150 or so TCR beta chains on its list as cytomegalovirus-associated. Among TCR sequences, most were rare, though some public TCRs appeared in many donors. Accurate prediction of most subjects' HLA-A and HLA-B alleles from TCR beta sequences was reported. A later analysis reportedly identified an Asian-associated ancestry cluster as carrying fewer N-insertions than the 666-donor mean.

With regard to this clone: Its antigen is undetermined.

Germline CDR1 reads MNHEY; CDR2 reads SMNVEV (reference sequence). This CDR3 is built from 14 residues. V was pared by 2 bases and J by 8 bases, with 12 bases between. 60 Vbeta and 13 Jbeta primers were used in PCR. Repertoires were generated with immunoSEQ multiplex PCR, while TCRdb's copy carries only in-frame clones and drops some. Its table records about 160,000 clones. The sequence came from a woman in her fifties or sixties in good health and CMV-seronegative. The V and J genes are TRBV27 and TRBJ1-4; D is unresolved. The specimen sequenced was PBMCs. The CDR3 loop reads CASSLTGSWEKLFF. The DNA for the CDR3 is TGTGCCAGCAGTTTAACGGGGTCGTGGGAAAAACTGTTTTTT.